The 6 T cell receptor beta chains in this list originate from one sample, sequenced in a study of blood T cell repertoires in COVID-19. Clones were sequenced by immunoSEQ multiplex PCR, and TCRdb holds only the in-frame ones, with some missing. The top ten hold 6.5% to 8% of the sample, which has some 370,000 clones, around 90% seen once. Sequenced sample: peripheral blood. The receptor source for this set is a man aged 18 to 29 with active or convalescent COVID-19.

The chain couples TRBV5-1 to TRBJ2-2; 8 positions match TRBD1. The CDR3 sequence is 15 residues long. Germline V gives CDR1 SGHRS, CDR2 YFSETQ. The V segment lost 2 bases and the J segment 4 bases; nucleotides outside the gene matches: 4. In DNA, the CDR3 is TGCGCCAGCAGCTTTGACAGGGGATTCACCGGGGAGCTGTTTTTT. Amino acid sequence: CASSFDRGFTGELFF.

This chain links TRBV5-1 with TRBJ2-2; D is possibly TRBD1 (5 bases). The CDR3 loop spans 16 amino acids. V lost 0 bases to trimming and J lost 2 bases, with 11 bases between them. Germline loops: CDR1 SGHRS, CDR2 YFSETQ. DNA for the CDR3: TGCGCCAGCAGCTTGGTTTGGGGCGCTAACACCGGGGAGCTGTTTTTT. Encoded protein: CASSLVWGANTGELFF.

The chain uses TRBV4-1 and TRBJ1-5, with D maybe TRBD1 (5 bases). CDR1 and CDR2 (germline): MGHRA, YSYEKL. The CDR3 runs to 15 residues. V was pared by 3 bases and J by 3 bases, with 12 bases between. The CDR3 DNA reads TGCGCCAGCAGCCACCAACAGGCGAACAATCAGCCCCAGCATTTT. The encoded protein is CASSHQQANNQPQHF.

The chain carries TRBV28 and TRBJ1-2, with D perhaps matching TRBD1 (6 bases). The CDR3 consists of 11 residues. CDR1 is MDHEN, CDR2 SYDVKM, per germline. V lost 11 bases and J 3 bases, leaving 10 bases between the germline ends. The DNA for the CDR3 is TGTGCCTCCAGGGGCGACTATGGCTACACCTTC. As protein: CASRGDYGYTF.

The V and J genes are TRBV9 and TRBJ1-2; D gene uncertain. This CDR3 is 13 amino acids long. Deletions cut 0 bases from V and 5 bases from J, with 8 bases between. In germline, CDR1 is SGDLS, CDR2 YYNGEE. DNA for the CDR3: TGTGCCAGCAGCGTAGTTGAGGGTTATGGCTACACCTTC. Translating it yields CASSVVEGYGYTF.

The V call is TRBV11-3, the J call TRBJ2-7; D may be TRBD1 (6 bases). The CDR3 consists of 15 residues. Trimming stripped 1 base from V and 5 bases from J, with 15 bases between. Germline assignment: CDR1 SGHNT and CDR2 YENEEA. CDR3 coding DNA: TGTGCCAGCAGCTTAGGAGGGGACCGGGACAACGAGCAGTACTTC. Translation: CASSLGGDRDNEQYF.